This TCR beta chain emerged from a study of cytomegalovirus exposure and HLA in healthy donors. PCR used 60 Vbeta primers and 13 Jbeta primers. Clones were read by immunoSEQ multiplex PCR, and TCRdb kept only the in-frame ones, dropping some. In the table there are approximately 170,000 clones, 60% to 85% of which are singletons. V lost 6 bases to trimming and J lost 4 bases; unmatched junction nucleotides: 8. CDR1 and CDR2 (germline): MNHEY, SVGAGI. The CDR3 is 14 amino acids. The rearrangement links TRBV6-5 to TRBJ1-1; TRBD1 agrees at 7 bases. The sequence was obtained from a female donor in good health and CMV-seronegative. The sequenced material came from PBMCs. CDR3 amino acids: CASSPRDSRTEAFF. The CDR3, as DNA: TGTGCCAGCAGCCCGAGGGACAGTCGCACTGAAGCTTTCTTT.